The clone carrying this T cell receptor beta chain was seen a handful of times. The target antigen is unknown. Repertoires were generated with immunoSEQ multiplex PCR, while TCRdb's copy carries only in-frame clones and drops some. The sample has about 19,000 clones, around three quarters seen once. The germline V gene encodes CDR1 SGHTA and CDR2 FQGTGA. Trimming left V 4 bases short and J 10 bases short, with 11 bases between. The CDR3 extends over 13 amino acids. The data stem from a study of T cell clonotyping in hematopoietic cell transplantation. Study-wide results and caveats: Recipient TCR diversity dropped after transplant; expanded clonotypes rose from day 30 to 180. At the given depth, recipient repertoires were over 97% de novo clonotypes.

Time point: recipient sample about 28 days before transplant, after cytoreduction. This specimen was peripheral blood mononuclear cells, taken before stem cell transplant. This clonotype originated in a man between 60 and 70 years old with acute myeloid leukemia. Some clones in this sample may be carry-over from other donors' samples. The J gene is TRBJ1-6, the V gene TRBV7-3, with D uncertain. The CDR3 loop is CASSYGGDSPLHF. CDR3 in DNA: TGTGCCAGCAGCTACGGAGGTGACTCACCCCTCCACTTT.